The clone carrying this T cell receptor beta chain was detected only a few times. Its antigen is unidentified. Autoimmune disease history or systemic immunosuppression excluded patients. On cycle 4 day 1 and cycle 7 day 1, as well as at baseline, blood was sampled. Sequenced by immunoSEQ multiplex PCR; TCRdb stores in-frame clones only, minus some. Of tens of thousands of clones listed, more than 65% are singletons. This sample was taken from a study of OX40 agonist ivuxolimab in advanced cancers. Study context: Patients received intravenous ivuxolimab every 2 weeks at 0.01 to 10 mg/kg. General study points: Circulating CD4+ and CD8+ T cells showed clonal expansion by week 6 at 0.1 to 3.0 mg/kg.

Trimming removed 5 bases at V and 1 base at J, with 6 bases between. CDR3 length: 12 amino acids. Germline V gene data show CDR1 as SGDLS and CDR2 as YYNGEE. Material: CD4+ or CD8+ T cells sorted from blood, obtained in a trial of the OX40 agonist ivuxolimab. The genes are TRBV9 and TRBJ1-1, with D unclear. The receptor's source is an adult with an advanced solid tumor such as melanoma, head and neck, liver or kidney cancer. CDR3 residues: CASRDENTEAFF. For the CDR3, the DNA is TGTGCCAGCAGGGACGAGAACACTGAAGCTTTCTTT.